What follows are 3 T cell receptor beta chains derived from one specimen sequenced in a study of regulatory T cells in long-lasting Graves disease. Relying on iRepertoire HTBI primers and Arm-PCR of CDR3 regions, the team built TCR beta libraries. In TCRdb, the multiplex PCR reads were re-called with MiXCR into one record per CDR3 protein. The sample holds 500,000 or so distinct CDR3 sequences; around 15% are singletons and the top ten take approximately 17%. The time point denotes: newly diagnosed GD, antithyroid drugs for less than 3 months. Extracted RNA from PBMCs served as the source of the TCR library. These same data were also listed under a study on T cells in Graves' hyperthyroidism and ophthalmopathy.

The starting material was peripheral blood mononuclear cells (PBMCs), obtained at new diagnosis, from a patient treated with antithyroid drugs. Receptor source: a woman between 45 and 60 years old with Graves disease.

This clonotype has at least ten counts. The genes are TRBV10-3 and TRBJ1-2; 7 bases agree with TRBD1. CDR1 and CDR2 from the germline V gene are ENHRY and SYGVKD. The CDR3 has 13 amino acids. J was trimmed by 5 bases and V by 7 bases; bases with no gene match: 7. The CDR3, as DNA: TGTGCCATCACCGACAGGGTTGAATATGGCTACACCTTC. It specifies CAITDRVEYGYTF.

This clonotype has ten or more counts. The chain joins TRBV7-8 to TRBJ2-7; 10 bases agree with TRBD2. Trimming cost V 3 bases and J 6 bases; bases outside gene matches: 14. The CDR3 runs to 17 residues. Germline V gene sequence: CDR1 SGHVS, CDR2 FQNEAQ. CDR3: CASSLISGRASISEQYF. In DNA, the CDR3 is TGTGCCAGCAGCTTGATCAGCGGGAGGGCCTCGATCTCCGAGCAGTACTTC.

This clonotype has at least ten counts. The rearrangement links TRBV6-2 or TRBV6-3 to TRBJ2-2, with D hard to call. Trimming took off 5 bases at V and 3 bases at J, with 10 bases between the two ends. This CDR3 contains 14 residues. Germline V gene lookup returns CDR1 MNHEY and CDR2 SVGEGT. In DNA form, the CDR3 reads TGTGCCAGCAGTGAATTTGAGTACACCGGGGAGCTGTTTTTT. Translated, it gives CASSEFEYTGELFF.